Listed here are 13 T cell receptor beta chains from one sample, sequenced in a study of Ad26.COV2.S vaccination and SARS-CoV-2 variants. The treatment is: 19 received Ad26.COV2.S at low or high dose, single or two shots; 5 received placebo; per-sample allocation not given. Each sample was drawn 63 days after the first injection (of vaccine or placebo). Profiling relied on immunoSEQ multiplex PCR, and the TCRdb table lists in-frame clones only, not all of them. The sample lists about 440,000 clones; 87% were seen once. The sequencing here drew on peripheral blood, taken in a trial of Ad26.COV2.S vaccine versus placebo. All receptors derive from a person aged 18-65 years who received the Ad26.COV2.S COVID-19 vaccine or a placebo.

V gene TRBV6-1 combines with J gene TRBJ2-7, with D possibly matching TRBD2 (6 bases). V was shortened by 0 bases and J by 4 bases, with 10 bases between the two germline ends. Germline values: CDR1 MNHNS, CDR2 SASEGT. CDR3 length: 14 amino acids. The CDR3 bases are TGTGCCAGCAGTGAAGCCCCCGGGAGTTACGAGCAGTACTTC. This sequence encodes CASSEAPGSYEQYF.

The genes are TRBV28 and TRBJ2-1; 10 nucleotides match TRBD2. Germline V lookup: CDR1 MDHEN, CDR2 SYDVKM. The CDR3 loop spans 16 amino acids. V lost 3 bases and J lost 12; bases outside the gene matches: 14. Here the CDR3 reads CASSLGVGSGRAWQFF. CDR3 DNA: TGTGCCAGCAGTTTGGGTGTAGGAAGCGGGAGGGCCTGGCAGTTCTTC.

This sequence joins TRBV28 and TRBJ1-1; D may be TRBD1 (5 bases). This CDR3 is 14 amino acids long. Per germline, CDR1 MDHEN and CDR2 SYDVKM. The V end was cut by 7 bases, the J end by 5 bases, with 17 bases between. CDR3 in amino acids: CASKLVGGITEAFF. CDR3 coding DNA: TGTGCCAGCAAACTTGTGGGGGGGATTACTGAAGCTTTCTTT.

This clone was detected only once. This rearrangement joins TRBV7-3 to TRBJ1-6; D unresolved. V lost 4 bases and J lost 7, with 5 bases in between. The germline CDR1 and CDR2 sequences are SGHTA and FQGTGA. This CDR3 has 12 residues. The CDR3 loop reads CASSWENSPLHF. DNA of the CDR3: TGTGCCAGCAGCTGGGAGAATTCACCCCTCCACTTT. Together with reference TRBV7-3 and TRBJ1-6, the CDR3 gives the full variable domain: GAGVSQTPSNKVTEKGKYVELRCDPISGHTALYWYRQSLGQGPEFLIYFQGTGAADDSGLPNDRFFAVRPEGSVSTLKIQRTERGDSAVYLCASSWENSPLHFGNGTRLTVT.

The chain uses TRBV9 and TRBJ1-1, with D unresolved. Trimming took off 0 bases at V and 4 bases at J, with 13 bases between the two ends. The CDR3 has 15 amino acids. The germline gives CDR1 SGDLS, CDR2 YYNGEE. Here the CDR3 reads CASSVASMAPTEAFF. In nucleotides, the CDR3 is TGTGCCAGCAGCGTAGCTAGTATGGCACCCACTGAAGCTTTCTTT.

The gene calls are TRBV5-6 and TRBJ2-7; D is tentatively TRBD1 or TRBD2 (5 bases each). The CDR3 contains 14 residues. Germline values: CDR1 SGHDT, CDR2 YYEEEE. V was trimmed by 4 bases and J by 2 bases, leaving 13 bases between them. DNA for the CDR3: TGTGCCAGCAGCATAGGGGACGTAACCTACGAGCAGTACTTC. Translated: CASSIGDVTYEQYF.

Ten or more counts support this clone. The chain links TRBV7-3 to TRBJ1-2, with 10 bases fitting TRBD1. Looked up from germline, CDR1 is SGHTA and CDR2 is FQGTGA. Trimming at V came to 5 bases and at J to 10 bases, leaving 7 bases not matched to a gene. CDR3 length: 13 amino acids. The CDR3 sequence: CASSKGQGLDYTF. The CDR3 DNA reads as TGTGCCAGCAGCAAGGGACAGGGGCTTGACTACACCTTC.

V is TRBV20-1 and J is TRBJ2-2; D is ambiguous. V was cut by 3 bases and J by 0 bases, with 8 bases left in between. This CDR3 is 14 amino acids long. The V gene's germline CDR1 is DFQATT and CDR2 SNEGSKA (reference sequence). CDR3 nucleotide sequence: TGCAGTGCTAGTCCCAGGCCGAACACCGGGGAGCTGTTTTTT. Translated: CSASPRPNTGELFF.

The chain uses TRBV28 and TRBJ2-2, with D uncertain. The CDR3 contains 12 residues. Germline V CDR1 and CDR2: MDHEN, SYDVKM. Trimming stripped 8 bases from V and 2 bases from J, with 6 bases between. The CDR3 here is CASGVNTGELFF. The CDR3 DNA is TGTGCCAGCGGTGTCAACACCGGGGAGCTGTTTTTT.

CDR3 nucleotide sequence: TGTGCCAGTGAAAATCAGGGGGCGCGTGGCTACACCTTC. Its protein is CASENQGARGYTF. The gene calls are TRBV19 and TRBJ1-2; the match to TRBD1 covers 8 bases. CDR1 and CDR2 from the germline V gene are LNHDA and SQIVND (reference sequence). V lost 8 bases to trimming and J lost 7 bases; unmatched junction nucleotides: 9. This CDR3 spans 13 amino acids.

This chain uses TRBV6-5 with TRBJ2-5; D possibly uses TRBD1 or TRBD2 (5 bases each). CDR1 MNHEY and CDR2 SVGAGI come from the germline V gene. Trimming took 2 bases from V and 4 from J, leaving 17 bases between them. The CDR3 is 16 residues long. The CDR3 sequence: CASSYVGRGRGETQYF. The DNA of the CDR3 is TGTGCCAGCAGTTACGTGGGTCGGGGACGTGGAGAGACCCAGTACTTC.

Remarks on this clone: Other nucleotide sequences in the sample specify the same CDR3. This rearrangement joins TRBV3-1 (or the pseudogene TRBV3-2) to TRBJ2-4; D may be TRBD2 (6 bases). Trimming stripped 1 base from V and 2 bases from J, with 9 bases between. Germline values: CDR1 LGHDT, CDR2 YNNKEL (reference sequence). This CDR3 is built from 15 residues. CDR3 nucleotide sequence: TGTGCCAGCAGCCAAGGTGCGGGACCCAAAAACATTCAGTACTTC. This encodes CASSQGAGPKNIQYF.

This clone was counted many times. The chain has TRBV6-2 or TRBV6-3 and TRBJ2-2; the D is unclear. Per the germline V gene, CDR1 is MNHEY and CDR2 is SVGEGT. The CDR3 is 12 amino acids. The V gene lost 4 bases and the J gene lost 9 bases, with 9 bases spanning the gap. CDR3 region: CASSLGHRELFF. CDR3 nucleotide sequence: TGTGCCAGCAGTTTGGGTCACAGGGAGCTGTTTTTT.